These 5 T cell receptor beta chains originate from one sample sequenced in a study of tumor-infiltrating lymphocytes in primary liver carcinoma. Synthesis of TCR beta cDNA was carried out from around 500 ng total RNA with a constant-region primer. Construction of TCR beta libraries relied on three successive nested multiplex PCR rounds employing slightly modified ARM-PCR. It was with TRBV1-TRBV30 forward primers and a C-beta reverse primer that the first two PCR rounds were run, at around 9 cycles each. One entry per CDR3 protein, called by TCRdb with MiXCR from the multiplex PCR reads. The repertoire holds roughly 100,000 distinct CDR3 sequences, with 82% as singletons. From unsorted bulk tissue weighing about 20-31 mg, DNA and RNA were co-extracted. Input material: liver tumor tissue from sampling region 3. Subset here: tumor region T3, left-lateral pole. These receptors were taken from a man between 40 and 49 years old with primary liver carcinoma and hepatitis B virus infection.

For this clonotype: The junction and the germline gene differ at one end; a read error may be behind it. This chain links TRBV12-3 or TRBV12-4 with TRBJ2-5; 9 nucleotides match TRBD2. This CDR3 has 13 residues. DNA of the CDR3: TGTGCCAACAGTCTAGCGGGACTTGAGACCCAGTACTTC. The encoded protein is CANSLAGLETQYF.

As to this clonotype: One end of the junction fails to match germline, which may point to a read error. This chain connects TRBV6-2 or TRBV6-3 to TRBJ2-7, with unresolved D. The germline gives CDR1 MNHEY, CDR2 SVGEGT. The CDR3 is 13 amino acids. The DNA of the CDR3 is TGTGCCAACAGTTACGAGGTACTCTACGAGCAGTATTTC. This gives the protein CANSYEVLYEQYF.

Comment on this clonotype: At one of its ends the junction is not consistent with the germline gene, which may arise from a read error. The rearrangement uses TRBV12-3 or TRBV12-4 and TRBJ2-2; tentatively, D is TRBD2 (6 bases). The CDR3 runs 15 residues. The CDR3 coding sequence is TGTGCCAGCAGTTTAGTCCAGGGAGGCACCAGGGAGCTGTTTTTT. This translates into CASSLVQGGTRELFF.

This clonotype is classed as medium-sized (0.01 to 0.1%). This chain links TRBV4-3 with TRBJ2-4; no firm D call. Trimming cost V 0 bases and J 0 bases, with 9 bases left between them. There are 16 residues in the CDR3. Germline CDR1 and CDR2: LGHNA and YSLEER. The chain's CDR3 is CASSQDGSLAKNIQYF. CDR3 in DNA: TGCGCCAGCAGCCAAGATGGCAGCCTAGCCAAAAACATTCAGTACTTC.

For this clonotype: The conserved closing phenylalanine or tryptophan is absent in this CDR3, likely reflecting a read error. The CDR3 loop is CTSSSPLRNTGELFY. CDR3 nucleotide sequence: TGCACCAGCAGCTCGCCTTTGCGAAACACCGGGGAGCTGTTTTAT. This chain joins TRBV5-1 and TRBJ2-2, with D unclear. This CDR3 spans 15 amino acids. Looked up from germline, CDR1 is SGHRS and CDR2 is YFSETQ.